One T cell receptor (beta chain) is described in this entry. Generated by immunoSEQ multiplex PCR, the TCRdb table keeps only in-frame clones and is missing some. The data hold some 76,000 clones, with around 90% observed a single time. This entry is derived from a study of T cell changes during pregnancy in multiple sclerosis. Germline CDR1 reads SGHRS; CDR2 reads YFSETQ. The V and J ends lost 2 bases and 0 bases respectively, with 17 bases between them. The length of the CDR3 is 17 residues. The chain joins TRBV5-1 to TRBJ1-2, with D maybe TRBD1 (6 bases). The sample in question was CD4+ T cells from peripheral blood mononuclear cells, obtained after pregnancy. The receptor was isolated from a female donor with multiple sclerosis, enrolled in a pregnancy study. The CDR3 protein is CASSLAGTDSANYGYTF. The CDR3 DNA follows: TGCGCCAGCAGCTTAGCCGGAACGGACAGCGCTAACTATGGCTACACCTTC.